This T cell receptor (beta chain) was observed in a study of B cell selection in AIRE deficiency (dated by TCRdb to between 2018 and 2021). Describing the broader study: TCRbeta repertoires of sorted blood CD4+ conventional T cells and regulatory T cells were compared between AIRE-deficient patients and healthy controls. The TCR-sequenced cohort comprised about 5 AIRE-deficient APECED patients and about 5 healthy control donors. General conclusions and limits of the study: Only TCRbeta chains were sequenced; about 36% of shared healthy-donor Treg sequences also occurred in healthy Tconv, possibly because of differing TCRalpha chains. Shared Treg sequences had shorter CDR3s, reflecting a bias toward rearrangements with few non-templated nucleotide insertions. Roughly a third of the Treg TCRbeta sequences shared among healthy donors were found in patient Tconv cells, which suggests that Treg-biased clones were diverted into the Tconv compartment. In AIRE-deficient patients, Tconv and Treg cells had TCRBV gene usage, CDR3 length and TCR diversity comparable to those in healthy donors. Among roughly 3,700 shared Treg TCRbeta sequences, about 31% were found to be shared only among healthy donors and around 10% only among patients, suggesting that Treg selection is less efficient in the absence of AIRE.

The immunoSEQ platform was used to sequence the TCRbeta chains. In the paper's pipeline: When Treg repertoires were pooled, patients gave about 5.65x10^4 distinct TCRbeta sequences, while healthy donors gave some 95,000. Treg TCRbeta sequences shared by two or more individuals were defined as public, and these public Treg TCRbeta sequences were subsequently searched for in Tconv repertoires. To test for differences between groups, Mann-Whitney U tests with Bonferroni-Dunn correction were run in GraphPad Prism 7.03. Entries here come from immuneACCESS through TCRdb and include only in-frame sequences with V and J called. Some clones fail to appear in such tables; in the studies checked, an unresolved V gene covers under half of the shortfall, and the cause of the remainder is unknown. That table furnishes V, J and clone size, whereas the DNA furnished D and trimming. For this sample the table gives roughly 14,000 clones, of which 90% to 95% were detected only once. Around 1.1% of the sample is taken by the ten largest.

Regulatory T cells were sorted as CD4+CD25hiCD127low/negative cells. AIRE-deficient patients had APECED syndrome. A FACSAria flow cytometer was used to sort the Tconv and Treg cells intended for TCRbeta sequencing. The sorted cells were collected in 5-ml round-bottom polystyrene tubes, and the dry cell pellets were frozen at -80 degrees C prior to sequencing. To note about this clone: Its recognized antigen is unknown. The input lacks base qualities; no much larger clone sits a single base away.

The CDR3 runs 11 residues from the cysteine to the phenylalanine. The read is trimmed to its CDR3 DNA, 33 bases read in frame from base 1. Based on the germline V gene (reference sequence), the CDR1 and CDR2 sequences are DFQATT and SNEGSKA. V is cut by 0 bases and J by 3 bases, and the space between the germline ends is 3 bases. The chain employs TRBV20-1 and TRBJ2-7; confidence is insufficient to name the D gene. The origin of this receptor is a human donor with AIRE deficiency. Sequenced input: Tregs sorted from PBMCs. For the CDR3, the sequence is CSARDFYEQYF. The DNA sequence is TGCAGTGCTAGAGACTTCTACGAGCAGTACTTC.